The text below deals with one T cell receptor (beta chain). The antigen remains unidentified. This specimen comes from a study of cytomegalovirus exposure and HLA in healthy donors. Study-wide results and limits: Among the CMV-associated chains, a few were confirmed in vitro as specific for CMV antigens. Most TCRs appeared rarely, but some public TCRs recurred in many donors.

The donors were in the approximately 120-subject validation cohort; that cohort was separate from the roughly 680-subject first cohort. Data came from immunoSEQ multiplex PCR; TCRdb stores just in-frame clones and leaves some out. The sample consists of about 150,000 clones, about 86% of them appearing once. V lost 6 bases and J lost 0, with 13 bases in between. The CDR3 totals 15 residues. CDR1 and CDR2 (germline): MDHEN, SYDVKM. This sequence was found in a human donor in good health. The rearrangement joins TRBV28 to TRBJ2-3, with a weak D call TRBD1 (5 bases). Sequenced input: PBMCs. CDR3 sequence (DNA): TGTGCCAGCAGCCTTGGACAACCGAGCACAGATACGCAGTATTTT. It specifies CASSLGQPSTDTQYF.